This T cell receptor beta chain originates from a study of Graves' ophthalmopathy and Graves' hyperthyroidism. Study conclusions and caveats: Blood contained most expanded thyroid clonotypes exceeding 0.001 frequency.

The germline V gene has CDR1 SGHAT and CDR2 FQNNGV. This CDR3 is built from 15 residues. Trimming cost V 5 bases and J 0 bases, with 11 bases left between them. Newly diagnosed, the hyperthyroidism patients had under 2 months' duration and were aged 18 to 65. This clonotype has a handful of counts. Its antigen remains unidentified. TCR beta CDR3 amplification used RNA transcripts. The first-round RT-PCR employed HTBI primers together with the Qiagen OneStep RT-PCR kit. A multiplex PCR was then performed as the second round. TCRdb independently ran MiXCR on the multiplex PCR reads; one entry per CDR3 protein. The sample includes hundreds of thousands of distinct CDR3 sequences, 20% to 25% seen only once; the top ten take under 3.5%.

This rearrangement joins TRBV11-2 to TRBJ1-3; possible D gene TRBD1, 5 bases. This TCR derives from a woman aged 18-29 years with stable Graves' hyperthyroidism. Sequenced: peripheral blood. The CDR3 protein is CASSAPGASGNTIYF. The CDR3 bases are TGTGCCAGCAGCGCTCCCGGGGCCTCTGGAAACACCATATATTTT.